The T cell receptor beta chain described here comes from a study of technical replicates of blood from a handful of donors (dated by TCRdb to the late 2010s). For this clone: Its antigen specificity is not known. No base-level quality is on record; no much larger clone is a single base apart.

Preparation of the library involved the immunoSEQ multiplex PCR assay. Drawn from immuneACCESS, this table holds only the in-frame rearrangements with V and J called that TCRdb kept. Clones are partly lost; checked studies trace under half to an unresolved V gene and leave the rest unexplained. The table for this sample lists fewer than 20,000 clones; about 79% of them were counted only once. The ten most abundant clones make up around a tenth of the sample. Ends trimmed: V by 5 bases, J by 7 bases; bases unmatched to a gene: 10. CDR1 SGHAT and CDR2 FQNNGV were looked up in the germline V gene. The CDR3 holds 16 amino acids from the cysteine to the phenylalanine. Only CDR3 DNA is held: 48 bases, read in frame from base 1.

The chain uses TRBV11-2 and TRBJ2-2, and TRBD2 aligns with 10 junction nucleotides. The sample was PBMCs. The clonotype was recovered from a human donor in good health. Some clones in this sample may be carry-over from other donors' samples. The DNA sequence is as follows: TGTGCCAGCAGCCGTGGGGCTAGCGGGAGCCACGGGGAGCTGTTTTTT. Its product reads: CASSRGASGSHGELFF.